The present T cell receptor beta chain was sequenced within a study of blood T cell repertoires in COVID-19. Trimming took 2 bases from V and 5 from J, leaving 9 bases between them. This CDR3 region has 13 residues. Germline CDR1 MNHEY, CDR2 SMNVEV (reference sequence). This table comes from immunoSEQ multiplex PCR, and its TCRdb copy is limited to in-frame clones, with some not included. The sample gives approximately 120,000 clones, over 75% of which show up once; about 7.3% is in the top ten. The TCR comes from a man in his forties or fifties with acute or convalescent COVID-19. V is TRBV27 and J is TRBJ2-5, with a tentative D call TRBD2 (5 bases). Sequenced: peripheral blood. The CDR3 region is CASSLRTGETQYF. The CDR3 bases are TGTGCCAGCAGTTTAAGGACGGGGGAGACCCAGTACTTC.